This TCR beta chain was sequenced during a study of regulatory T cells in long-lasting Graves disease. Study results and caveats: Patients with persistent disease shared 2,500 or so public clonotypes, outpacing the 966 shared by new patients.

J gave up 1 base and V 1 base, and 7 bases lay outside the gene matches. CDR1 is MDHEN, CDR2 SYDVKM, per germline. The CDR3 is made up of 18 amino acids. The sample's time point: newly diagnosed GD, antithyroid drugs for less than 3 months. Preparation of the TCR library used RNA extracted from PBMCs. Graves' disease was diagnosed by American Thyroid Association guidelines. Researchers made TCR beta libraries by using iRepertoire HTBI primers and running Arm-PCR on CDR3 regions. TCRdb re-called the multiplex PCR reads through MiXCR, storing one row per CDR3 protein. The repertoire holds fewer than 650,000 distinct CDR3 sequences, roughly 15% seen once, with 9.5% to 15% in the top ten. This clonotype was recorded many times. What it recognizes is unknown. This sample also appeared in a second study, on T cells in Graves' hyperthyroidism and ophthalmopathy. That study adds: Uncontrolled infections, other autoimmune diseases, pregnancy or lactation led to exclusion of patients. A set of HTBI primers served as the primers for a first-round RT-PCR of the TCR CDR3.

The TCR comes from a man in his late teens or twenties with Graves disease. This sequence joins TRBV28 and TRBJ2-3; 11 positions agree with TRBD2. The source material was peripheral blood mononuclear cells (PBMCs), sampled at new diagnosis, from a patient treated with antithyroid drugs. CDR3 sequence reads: CASSLSPLAGVGTDTQYF. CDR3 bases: TGTGCCAGCAGTTTATCTCCACTAGCGGGAGTGGGCACAGATACGCAGTATTTT.